This TCR beta chain was retrieved from a study of PD-1 blockade in classical Hodgkin lymphoma. On the study more broadly: Treatment was intravenous nivolumab, 3 mg/kg every 2 weeks, until progression.

Turning to this clone: Its specificity is not known.

Clones were read by immunoSEQ multiplex PCR, and TCRdb kept only the in-frame ones, dropping some. The sample yields 90,000 to 120,000 clones, roughly nine tenths seen once. Study-wide findings and caveats: Baseline TCR diversity was reportedly lower in newly diagnosed patients than healthy donors.

Every one of the patients relapsed after autologous stem cell transplantation (brentuximab vedotin exposure was variable). The trim removed 6 bases at V and 6 bases at J, leaving 18 bases unmatched. The germline gives CDR1 MDHEN, CDR2 SYDVKM. This CDR3 is built from 20 residues. This sequence joins TRBV28 and TRBJ2-2; 14 bases are shared with TRBD2. The input for sequencing was peripheral blood mononuclear cells (PBMCs), taken before the second cycle of nivolumab. This sequence was found in a human donor with classical Hodgkin lymphoma. This CDR3 reads CASSPTITGLAGAKPGELFF. The CDR3 coding sequence is TGTGCCAGCAGCCCGACAATTACGGGACTAGCGGGAGCAAAACCCGGGGAGCTGTTTTTT. Using reference TRBV28 and TRBJ2-2 for the parts outside the CDR3, the full variable domain is DVKVTQSSRYLVKRTGEKVFLECVQDMDHENMFWYRQDPGLGLRLIYFSYDVKMKEKGDIPEGYSVSREKKERFSLILESASTNQTSMYLCASSPTITGLAGAKPGELFFGEGSRLTVL.